This TCR beta chain was captured in a study of T cell responses to AZD1222 COVID-19 vaccine (dated by TCRdb to 2020 to 2022). Concerning the study at large: A total of approximately 240 trial participants underwent TCR sequencing, of whom approximately 210 received two doses of AZD1222 and some 25 received two doses of the MenACWY control vaccine. Trial participants were enrolled into age subgroups of 18-55, 56-69 and 70-plus years, which contained around 140, 26 and 57 TCR-sequenced participants, respectively. Overall study outcomes, separate from this receptor: Participants were mostly white British, with more females than males. The authors suggested clonal diversity may have been underestimated. In the small 56-69-year group, the increase in depth fell short of significance, most likely because of low power. Epitopes outside the regions mutated in the B.1.351 and B.1.1.7 variants were reportedly recognized by nearly half of the unique spike-specific TCRs. A significant rise in spike-specific TCR breadth and depth was observed after two AZD1222 doses relative to day 0 and relative to MenACWY recipients. Vaccine-associated CD4 TCRs spanned the whole spike protein, with dominant responses in regions 160-218 and 743-854. Only six AZD1222 recipients were SARS-CoV-2 seropositive at baseline, limiting conclusions about previously exposed vaccinees. Because no day 14 peak-response samples were available, the repertoires could be characterized only after the peak T cell response.

CDR1 and CDR2, per the germline V gene (reference sequence), are LNHDA and SQIVND. The CDR3 holds 14 amino acids from the cysteine to the phenylalanine. The kept DNA is CDR3 alone, 42 bases in frame from the first base. V lost 7 bases and J lost 8 bases; the stretch between them is 20 bases long. Read against the paper, the sample's time point label means: about 28 days (+/-7) after the second vaccine dose. AZD1222 recipients whose second dose came at about 4 weeks and those whose second dose came at about 12 weeks were combined into one group, since spike-specific TCR depth and breadth did not differ between the two schedules. Vaccinee samples were obtained from the UK trials COV001 and COV002, which included a single-blind randomized controlled phase 2/3 trial of AZD1222 (ChAdOx1 nCoV-19) in healthy adults. For TCRbeta chain sequencing, PBMC samples from trial participants were taken at day 0 and at day 28 after the second dose.

This clone was seen a single time. Its binding antigen is unknown. No much larger clone is present one base from it, and per-base qualities are unavailable. The CDR3 regions of human TCRbeta chains were analyzed by immunosequencing. The paper's processing steps were these. TCRs in the repertoires were matched against a reference library of SARS-CoV-2-specific TCRs that had been generated with the MIRA antigen-specificity platform. Breadth meant the fraction of unique TCRs that were SARS-CoV-2-associated, whereas depth meant the fraction of total T cells that were SARS-CoV-2-associated. Using the MIRA data, each spike-specific TCR was mapped to the spike region that the TCR reacts to and placed in a CD4 or CD8 class. Log10-transformed breadth and depth values were compared by one-way ANOVA with Sidak's multiple comparisons tests. Sourced from immuneACCESS, this table was stored by TCRdb with only in-frame sequences that have V and J called. A share of the clones is absent; for the studies checked, an unresolved V gene accounts for under half, and the remainder has no known explanation. The DNA gave D and trimming, while V, J and clone size come from that table. Counted in this sample were 40,000 to 60,000 clones; 80% to 90% of them appeared once. The ten largest make up around 7% of the sample.

Sample: peripheral blood, taken 28 days after the second AZD1222 dose. The sequence is built from TRBV19 and TRBJ1-2, with no reliable assignment of the D segment. The TCR originated in an adult who received the AZD1222 COVID-19 vaccine. The nucleotides read TGTGCCAGTACCACTATATCCTTACCCTTGGGCTACACCTTC. Its coded protein is CASTTISLPLGYTF.